The 10 T cell receptor beta chains below come from one sample, sequenced in a study of CXCR3-negative and CXCR3-positive naive CD8 T cells. Points from the study as a whole: In CXCR3-positive naive cells, the TRB CDR3s were more hydrophobic than in CXCR3-negative naive cells.

UMI-labeled 5' RACE TRB cDNA libraries were prepared from the cells. TCRdb reprocessed the 5' RACE reads and keeps a single row for each CDR3 protein, giving no DNA. The sample totals some 150,000 distinct CDR3 sequences; its top ten clones hold under 0.5%. These receptors have no known antigen. The sequencing sample was made of naive CXCR3+ CD8+ T cells from blood. As to subset: CD45RO-CCR7+CD27+CD95- naive CD8+ T cells expressing CXCR3 (TNR3+). These receptors all come from a human donor in good health. Some clones in this sample may be carry-over from other donors' samples.

This chain connects TRBV2 to TRBJ2-5; TCRdb picks TRBD2, but there is no DNA to check that call. Germline-derived CDR1 and CDR2 are SNHLY and FYNNEI. The CDR3 consists of 13 residues. CDR3 sequence: CATGGNLLETQYF. The whole variable domain, filled in from reference TRBV2 and TRBJ2-5, reads EPEVTQTPSHQVTQMGQEVILRCVPISNHLYFYWYRQILGQKVEFLVSFYNNEISEKSEIFDDQFSVERPDGSNFTLKIRSTKLEDSAMYFCATGGNLLETQYFGPGTRLLVL.

The chain recombines TRBV4-2 with TRBJ2-1; the TCRdb call, TRBD1, lacks DNA for checking. Germline-derived CDR1 and CDR2 are LGHNA and YNFKEQ. This CDR3 has 15 residues. CDR3 loop: CASSHRGSLNNEQFF.

V and J are TRBV6-2 or TRBV6-3 and TRBJ2-3; with no DNA, the TCRdb D assignment of TRBD2 cannot be verified. The CDR3 length is 16 residues. The germline V gene has CDR1 MNHEY and CDR2 SVGEGT. The CDR3 is CASSYLTAGGTDTQYF.

This chain links TRBV11-2 with TRBJ2-1; TCRdb picks TRBD1, but there is no DNA to check that call. Germline-derived CDR1 and CDR2 are SGHAT and FQNNGV. The CDR3 length is 16 residues. The CDR3 region is CASSLERLAGDNEQFF. Full variable domain (remainder filled in from reference TRBV11-2 and TRBJ2-1): EAGVAQSPRYKIIEKRQSVAFWCNPISGHATLYWYQQILGQGPKLLIQFQNNGVVDDSQLPKDRFSAERLKGVDSTLKIQPAKLEDSAVYLCASSLERLAGDNEQFFGPGTRLTVL.

This rearrangement joins TRBV20-1 to TRBJ2-1. The CDR3 is 13 residues long. Germline-derived CDR1 and CDR2 are DFQATT and SNEGSKA (reference sequence). CDR3 region: CSVGGSSYNEQFF.

V gene TRBV4-1 combines with J gene TRBJ1-1. Germline assignment: CDR1 MGHRA and CDR2 YSYEKL. This CDR3 contains 12 residues. CDR3 amino acids: CASSQTSTEAFF.

This chain uses TRBV15 with TRBJ2-2; TCRdb calls TRBD2, which cannot be checked without DNA. Germline CDR1 LNHNV, CDR2 YYDKDF (reference sequence). The CDR3 contains 18 residues. CDR3 region: CATSRHPSAGVNTGELFF.

The CDR3 sequence: CASTQKGVTGTGELFF. The chain carries TRBV28 and TRBJ2-2; TCRdb names TRBD1, which stays unverified in the absence of DNA. CDR1 is MDHEN, CDR2 SYDVKM, per germline. This CDR3 is built from 16 residues.

V usage is TRBV5-1 and J usage is TRBJ2-7; checking the TCRdb D call of TRBD1 is not possible without DNA. CDR1 is SGHRS, CDR2 YFSETQ, per germline. This CDR3 spans 14 amino acids. The CDR3 loop reads CASSYPGQVDEQYF.

Here the CDR3 reads CSAPPEGTSGLTDTQYF. The V call is TRBV20-1, the J call TRBJ2-3; there is no DNA to check the TCRdb D call of TRBD2. The V gene's germline CDR1 is DFQATT and CDR2 SNEGSKA (reference sequence). CDR3 size: 17 residues.